The T cell receptor (beta chain) under discussion was sequenced for a study of shared clonotypes between healthy human individuals. Using immunoSEQ multiplex PCR, the repertoire was profiled, and TCRdb retains in-frame clones only, with some absent. The profile shows approximately 440,000 clones, 70% to 80% of them singletons. This clone was picked up one time. Germline V gives CDR1 MNHNS, CDR2 SASEGT. V was clipped by 2 bases and J by 4 bases, with 9 bases between them. CDR3 length: 14 amino acids. Material: PBMCs. The chain uses TRBV6-1 and TRBJ1-5; a weak D match, TRBD1 (5 bases). The origin of this receptor is a woman aged 40 to 50 in good health. Some clones in this sample may be carry-over from other donors' samples. Here the CDR3 DNA reads TGTGCCAGCAGTGAATTGGGGGGAAATCAGCCCCAGCATTTT. Its translation is CASSELGGNQPQHF.